The T cell receptor (beta chain) under discussion was sequenced for a study of T cell responses to AZD1222 COVID-19 vaccine. Study observations and caveats: Increases in Spike-specific TCR breadth and depth were seen after two AZD1222 doses. Scientists sampled the repertoires only once the peak T cell response had passed. The donor cohort was predominantly white British with a female majority, and clonal diversity may have been underestimated.

Per the germline V gene, CDR1 is MGHRA and CDR2 is YSYEKL. The ends lost 1 base at V and 6 bases at J; junction bases unmatched: 12. The CDR3 loop spans 17 amino acids. This clone was recorded only once. Its specificity is not known. The data were produced by immunoSEQ multiplex PCR, yet TCRdb's version contains in-frame clones alone and is incomplete. The sample lists some 170,000 clones; about nine tenths were seen once. This chain joins TRBV4-1 and TRBJ1-2; 9 bases are a match to TRBD1. Source: peripheral blood, taken 28 days after the second dose of the MenACWY control vaccine. The clonotype comes from an adult who received the MenACWY meningococcal vaccine as a control. CDR3 sequence reads: CASSQGQGGGWGNGYTF. The CDR3 DNA reads as TGCGCCAGCAGCCAAGGACAGGGGGGCGGTTGGGGAAATGGCTACACCTTC.